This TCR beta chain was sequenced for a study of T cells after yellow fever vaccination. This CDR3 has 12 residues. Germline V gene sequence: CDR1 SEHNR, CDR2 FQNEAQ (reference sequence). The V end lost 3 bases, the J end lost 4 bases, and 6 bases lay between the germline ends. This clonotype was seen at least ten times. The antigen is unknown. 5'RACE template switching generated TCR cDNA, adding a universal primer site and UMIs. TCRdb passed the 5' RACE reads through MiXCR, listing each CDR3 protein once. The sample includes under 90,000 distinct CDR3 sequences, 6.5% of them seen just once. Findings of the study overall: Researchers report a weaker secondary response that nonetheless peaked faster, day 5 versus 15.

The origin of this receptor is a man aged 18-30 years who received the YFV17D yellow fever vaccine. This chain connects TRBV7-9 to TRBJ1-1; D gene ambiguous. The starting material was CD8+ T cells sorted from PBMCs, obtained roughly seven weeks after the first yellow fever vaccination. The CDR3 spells CASSLRVTEAFF. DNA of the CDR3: TGTGCCAGCAGCTTGAGGGTCACTGAAGCTTTCTTT.